This T cell receptor beta chain was obtained from a study of technical replicates of blood from a few donors. Profiled with immunoSEQ multiplex PCR; TCRdb holds only in-frame clones, not every one. Of under 85,000 clones listed, 85% to 95% were seen once; the top ten hold about 0.41%. The CDR3 sequence is 15 residues long. V gave up 3 bases and J gave up 0 bases, with 9 bases separating them. Germline CDR1 reads SGHTA; CDR2 reads FQGTGA. What was sequenced was T cells isolated from PBMCs. The TCR was taken from a human donor in good health. The chain has TRBV7-3 and TRBJ2-1; possibly TRBD1 for D (6 bases). In DNA form, the CDR3 reads TGTGCCAGCAGCTTTGACAGGAGCTCCTACAATGAGCAGTTCTTC. Its translation: CASSFDRSSYNEQFF.